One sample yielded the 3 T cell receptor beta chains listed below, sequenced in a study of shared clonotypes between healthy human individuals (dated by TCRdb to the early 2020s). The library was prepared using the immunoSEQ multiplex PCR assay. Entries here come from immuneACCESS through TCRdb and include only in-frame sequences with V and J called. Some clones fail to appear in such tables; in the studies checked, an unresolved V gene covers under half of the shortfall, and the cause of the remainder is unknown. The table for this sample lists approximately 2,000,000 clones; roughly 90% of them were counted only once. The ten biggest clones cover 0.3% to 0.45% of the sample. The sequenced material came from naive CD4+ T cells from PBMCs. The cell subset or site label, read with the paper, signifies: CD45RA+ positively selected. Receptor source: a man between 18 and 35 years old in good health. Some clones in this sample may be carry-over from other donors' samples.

The CDR3 reads CASSAGTGHSNQPQHF. In DNA form, the CDR3 reads TGTGCCAGCAGCGCTGGGACAGGGCATAGCAATCAGCCCCAGCATTTT. The rearrangement uses TRBV27 and TRBJ1-5; 9 nucleotides align to TRBD1. With 6 bases clipped from V and 0 bases from J, the junction kept 6 bases outside the gene matches. From germline, CDR1 is MNHEY and CDR2 SMNVEV (reference sequence). The CDR3 covers 16 residues.

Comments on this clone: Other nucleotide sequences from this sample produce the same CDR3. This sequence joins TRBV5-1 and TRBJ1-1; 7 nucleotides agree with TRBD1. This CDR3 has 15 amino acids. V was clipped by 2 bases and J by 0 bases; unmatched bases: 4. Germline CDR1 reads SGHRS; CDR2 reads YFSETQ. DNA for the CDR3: TGCGCCAGCAGCTTAGACAGGGCAATGAACACTGAAGCTTTCTTT. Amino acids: CASSLDRAMNTEAFF.

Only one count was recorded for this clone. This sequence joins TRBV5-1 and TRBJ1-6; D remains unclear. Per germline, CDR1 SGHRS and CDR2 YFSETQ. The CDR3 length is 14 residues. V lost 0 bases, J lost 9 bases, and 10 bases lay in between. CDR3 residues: CASSLVGMGSPLHF. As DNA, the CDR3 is TGCGCCAGCAGCTTGGTCGGGATGGGTTCACCCCTCCACTTT.